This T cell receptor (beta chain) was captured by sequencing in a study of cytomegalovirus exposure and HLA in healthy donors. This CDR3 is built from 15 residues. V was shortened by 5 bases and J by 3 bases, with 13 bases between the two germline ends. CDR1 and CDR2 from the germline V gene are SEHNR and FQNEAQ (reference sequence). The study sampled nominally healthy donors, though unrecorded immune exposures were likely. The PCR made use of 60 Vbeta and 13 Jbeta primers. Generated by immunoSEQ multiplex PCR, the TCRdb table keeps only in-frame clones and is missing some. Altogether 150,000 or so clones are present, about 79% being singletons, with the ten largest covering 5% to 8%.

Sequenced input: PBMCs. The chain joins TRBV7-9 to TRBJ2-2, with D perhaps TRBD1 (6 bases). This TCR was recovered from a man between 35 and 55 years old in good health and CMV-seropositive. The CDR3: CASSPGHLYTGELFF. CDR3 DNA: TGTGCCAGCAGCCCGGGACACCTATACACCGGGGAGCTGTTTTTT.